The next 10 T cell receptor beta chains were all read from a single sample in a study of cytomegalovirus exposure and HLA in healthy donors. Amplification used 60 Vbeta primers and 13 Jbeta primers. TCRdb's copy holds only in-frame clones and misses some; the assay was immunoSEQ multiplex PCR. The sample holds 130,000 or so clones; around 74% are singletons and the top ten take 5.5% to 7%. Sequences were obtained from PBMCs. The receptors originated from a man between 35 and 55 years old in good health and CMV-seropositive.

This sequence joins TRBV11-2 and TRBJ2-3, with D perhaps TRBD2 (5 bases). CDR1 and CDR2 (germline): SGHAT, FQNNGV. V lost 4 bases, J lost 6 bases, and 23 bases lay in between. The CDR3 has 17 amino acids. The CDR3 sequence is CASSSRTSGPTPDTQYF. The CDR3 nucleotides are TGTGCCAGCAGCTCCCGGACTTCGGGCCCTACCCCGGATACGCAGTATTTT.

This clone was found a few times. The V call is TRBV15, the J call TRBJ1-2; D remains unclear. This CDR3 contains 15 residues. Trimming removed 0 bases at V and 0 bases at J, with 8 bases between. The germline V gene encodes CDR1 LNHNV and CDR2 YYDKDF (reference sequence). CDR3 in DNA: TGTGCCACCAGCAGAGAGGCCAGATCTAACTATGGCTACACCTTC. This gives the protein CATSREARSNYGYTF.

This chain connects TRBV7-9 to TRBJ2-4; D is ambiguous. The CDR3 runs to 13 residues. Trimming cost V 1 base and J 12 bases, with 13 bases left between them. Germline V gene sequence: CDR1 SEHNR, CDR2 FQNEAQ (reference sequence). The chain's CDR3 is CASSLDVRHSQYF. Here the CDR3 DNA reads TGTGCCAGCAGCTTAGACGTGCGTCATAGTCAGTACTTC.

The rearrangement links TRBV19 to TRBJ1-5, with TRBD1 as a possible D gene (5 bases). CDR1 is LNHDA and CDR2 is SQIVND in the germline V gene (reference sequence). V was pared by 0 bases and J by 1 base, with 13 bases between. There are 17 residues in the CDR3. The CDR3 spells CASSIDRTRASNQPQHF. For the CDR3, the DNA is TGTGCCAGTAGTATAGATCGGACCAGGGCGAGCAATCAGCCCCAGCATTTT.

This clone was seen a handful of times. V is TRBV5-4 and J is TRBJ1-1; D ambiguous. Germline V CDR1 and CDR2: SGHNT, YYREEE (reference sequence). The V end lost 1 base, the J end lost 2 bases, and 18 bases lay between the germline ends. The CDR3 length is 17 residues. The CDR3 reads CASSLSGARARNTEAFF. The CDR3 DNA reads TGTGCCAGCAGCTTGAGCGGTGCGAGGGCCCGAAACACTGAAGCTTTCTTT.

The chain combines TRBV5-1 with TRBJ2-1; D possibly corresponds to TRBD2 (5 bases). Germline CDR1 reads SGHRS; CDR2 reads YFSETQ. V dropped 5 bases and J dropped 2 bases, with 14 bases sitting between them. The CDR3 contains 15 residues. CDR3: CASRTEGAPYNEQFF. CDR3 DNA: TGCGCCAGCAGGACTGAGGGCGCGCCCTACAATGAGCAGTTCTTC.

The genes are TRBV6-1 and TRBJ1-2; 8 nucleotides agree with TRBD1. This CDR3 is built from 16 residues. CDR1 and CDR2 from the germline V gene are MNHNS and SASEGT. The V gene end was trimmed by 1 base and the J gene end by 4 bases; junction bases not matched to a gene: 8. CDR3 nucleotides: TGTGCCAGCAGTGAAGTCTGGCGGCAGGGGGCCTATGGCTACACCTTC. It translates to CASSEVWRQGAYGYTF.

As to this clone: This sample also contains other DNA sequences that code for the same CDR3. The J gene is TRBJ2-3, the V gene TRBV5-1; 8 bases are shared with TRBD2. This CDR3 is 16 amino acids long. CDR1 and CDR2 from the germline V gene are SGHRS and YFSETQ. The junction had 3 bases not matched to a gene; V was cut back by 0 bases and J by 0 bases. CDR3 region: CASSLDSGGSTDTQYF. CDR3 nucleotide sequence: TGCGCCAGCAGCTTGGACAGCGGGGGAAGCACAGATACGCAGTATTTT.

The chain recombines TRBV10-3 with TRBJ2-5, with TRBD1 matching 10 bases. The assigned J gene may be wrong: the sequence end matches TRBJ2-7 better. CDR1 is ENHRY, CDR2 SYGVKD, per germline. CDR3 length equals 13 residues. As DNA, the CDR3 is TGTGCCATCAACCCAGGACAGGGGGACGAGCAGTACTTC. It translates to CAINPGQGDEQYF.

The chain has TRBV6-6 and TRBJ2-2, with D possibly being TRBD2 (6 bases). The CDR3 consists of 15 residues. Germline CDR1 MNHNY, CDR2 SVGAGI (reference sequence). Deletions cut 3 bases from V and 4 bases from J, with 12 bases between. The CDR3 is CASSYSGDVTGELFF. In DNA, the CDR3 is TGTGCCAGCAGTTATAGCGGAGATGTCACCGGGGAGCTGTTTTTT.